This T cell receptor beta chain was documented in a study of cytotoxic CD8 clonotypes in ibrutinib-treated CLL. The wider study: Collecting the response samples happened after a median 12 months of treatment, with a range of 6 to 36. Broader study findings: Baseline values of clonality outstripped age-matched healthy donors and followed circulating CD8+ T-cell counts. Clonality increased at ibrutinib response and stayed stable in sustained remission. At progression, however, it fell back toward baseline.

Assay used: immunoSEQ multiplex PCR; TCRdb lists only in-frame clones, some missing. Of about 14,000 clones in the sample, roughly 70% were seen once. Of note for this clone: Its matching antigen is unknown.

CDR3 length: 14 amino acids. Germline CDR1 SGHRS, CDR2 YFSETQ. With V trimmed by 4 bases and J by 6 bases, 7 bases remained unmatched. This chain links TRBV5-1 with TRBJ1-2; TRBD1 aligns across 9 bases. The sequence derives from a human donor with chronic lymphocytic leukemia. The source material was PBMCs, sampled before ibrutinib treatment. CDR3 nucleotides: TGCGCCAGCAGCCCCCGACAGGGGGTGAATGGCTACACCTTC. Protein product: CASSPRQGVNGYTF.